These 6 T cell receptor beta chains share one sample of origin, sequenced in a study of OX40 agonist ivuxolimab in advanced cancers. Using immunoSEQ multiplex PCR, the repertoire was profiled, and TCRdb retains in-frame clones only, with some absent. The sample consists of roughly 50,000 clones, more than 75% of them appearing once. The sample in question was CD4+ or CD8+ T cells sorted from blood, obtained in a trial of the OX40 agonist ivuxolimab. The receptors shown here come from an adult with an advanced solid tumor such as melanoma, head and neck, liver or kidney cancer.

This chain connects TRBV14 to TRBJ1-2, with TRBD1 identical over 8 bases. This CDR3 region has 15 residues. Looked up from germline, CDR1 is SGHDN and CDR2 is FVKESK. The trim removed 4 bases at V and 5 bases at J, leaving 9 bases unmatched. The CDR3 loop is CASSPQADRVYGYTF. The CDR3 DNA sequence: TGTGCCAGCAGCCCACAAGCGGACAGGGTGTATGGCTACACCTTC. The variable domain in full, completed from reference TRBV14 and TRBJ1-2, reads EAGVTQFPSHSVIEKGQTVTLRCDPISGHDNLYWYRRVMGKEIKFLLHFVKESKQDESGMPNNRFLAERTGGTYSTLKVQPAELEDSGVYFCASSPQADRVYGYTFGSGTRLTVV.

V usage is TRBV9 and J usage is TRBJ2-7; no clear D. CDR3 size: 15 residues. From germline, CDR1 is SGDLS and CDR2 YYNGEE. The V end was cut by 0 bases, the J end by 2 bases, with 12 bases between. The CDR3 nucleotides read TGTGCCAGCAGCGTAGCGGAGAGATGGGCCTACGAGCAGTACTTC. It is translated as CASSVAERWAYEQYF.

The rearrangement uses TRBV11-2 and TRBJ2-2, with D unclear. CDR3 length: 13 residues. Germline lookup yields CDR1 SGHAT and CDR2 FQNNGV. V was pared by 1 base and J by 6 bases, with 6 bases between. The DNA for the CDR3 is TGTGCCAGCAGCTTAGTAGCATCCGGGGAGCTGTTTTTT. Its translation: CASSLVASGELFF.

This chain links TRBV9 with TRBJ1-4; a possible D gene is TRBD1 (5 bases). The CDR3 is 14 residues long. Germline V gene data show CDR1 as SGDLS and CDR2 as YYNGEE. V was trimmed by 3 bases and J by 5 bases, leaving 11 bases between them. The CDR3 region is CASSGRGENEKLFF. CDR3 sequence (DNA): TGTGCCAGCAGCGGAAGGGGAGAAAATGAAAAACTGTTTTTT.

The chain employs TRBV4-1 and TRBJ2-3, with D perhaps TRBD1 (6 bases). V was trimmed by 0 bases and J by 4 bases, leaving 14 bases between them. This CDR3 region has 16 residues. Looked up from germline, CDR1 is MGHRA and CDR2 is YSYEKL. The CDR3 sequence is CASSQEITGNPDTQYF. The DNA for the CDR3 is TGCGCCAGCAGCCAAGAGATCACAGGGAATCCAGATACGCAGTATTTT.

CDR3 loop: CASSQDDRGQNLQETQYF. CDR3 in DNA: TGTGCCAGCAGCCAGGACGACCGGGGACAAAACCTACAAGAGACCCAGTACTTC. This chain joins TRBV14 and TRBJ2-5, with TRBD1 as a possible D gene (6 bases). V was trimmed by 3 bases and J by 2 bases, leaving 22 bases between them. Germline CDR1 reads SGHDN; CDR2 reads FVKESK. The CDR3 runs to 18 residues.